The 30 T cell receptor beta chains listed next were all sequenced from one sample in a study of tumor-infiltrating lymphocytes in primary liver carcinoma. Unsorted bulk tissue, roughly 19-34 mg of it, served as the source for co-extraction of RNA and DNA. TCR beta cDNA was made from 500 ng total RNA with a constant-region primer. Three nested multiplex PCR rounds, a slightly modified ARM-PCR, produced the libraries for TCR beta. The two initial PCR rounds, approximately 10 cycles each, used TRBV1-TRBV30 forward and C-beta reverse primers. TCRdb analysed the multiplex PCR reads with MiXCR anew, one entry per CDR3 protein. The sample contains approximately 110,000 distinct CDR3 sequences, around 64% of which appear only once. Input material: liver tumor tissue from sampling region 3. Sample subset: tumor region T3, left-lateral pole. The receptor set was obtained from a woman in her sixties or seventies with primary liver carcinoma and hepatitis B virus infection.

This clonotype is labeled medium-sized (0.01 to 0.1%). This rearrangement joins TRBV12-3 or TRBV12-4 to TRBJ2-5, with a weak D call TRBD1 (7 bases). The CDR3 is 12 amino acids. V lost 8 bases and J 5 bases, leaving 12 bases between the germline ends. CDR3 nucleotide sequence: TGTGCCAGCCGCAGGGGGGTGGAGACCCAGTACTTC. Its translation is CASRRGVETQYF.

Notes on this clonotype: The junction departs from germline at one end; a sequencing error may be responsible. The chain uses TRBV6-2 or TRBV6-3 and TRBJ2-1; 9 nucleotides line up with TRBD2. The germline CDR1 and CDR2 sequences are MNHEY and SVGEGT. The CDR3 covers 16 residues. This chain's CDR3 is CANSRIGTSQVVRQFF. CDR3 nucleotide sequence: TGTGCCAACAGTCGAATCGGGACTAGCCAAGTGGTAAGGCAGTTCTTC.

This clonotype was observed a few times. The chain has TRBV5-1 and TRBJ2-2; the D gene is possibly TRBD1 (5 bases). Germline-derived CDR1 and CDR2 are SGHRS and YFSETQ. This CDR3 has 15 residues. V was pared by 3 bases and J by 0 bases, with 9 bases between. In DNA, the CDR3 is TGCGCCAGCAGCTGGACAACGGCGAACACCGGGGAGCTGTTTTTT. Protein product: CASSWTTANTGELFF.

This clonotype was observed at least ten times. This chain uses TRBV6-1 with TRBJ2-7; 8 nucleotides line up with TRBD1. Trimming at V came to 4 bases and at J to 0 bases, leaving 8 bases not matched to a gene. Germline values: CDR1 MNHNS, CDR2 SASEGT. CDR3 length: 16 residues. CDR3 loop: CASSVRQGTPSYEQYF. CDR3 nucleotides: TGTGCCAGCAGTGTCCGACAGGGGACCCCCTCCTACGAGCAGTACTTC.

The CDR3 protein is CASSASGCHNEQFF. CDR3 nucleotides: TGTGCCAGCAGTGCTAGCGGGTGCCATAATGAGCAGTTCTTC. This rearrangement joins TRBV12-3 or TRBV12-4 to TRBJ2-1; 8 bases agree with TRBD2. This CDR3 is built from 14 residues. V dropped 5 bases and J dropped 7; count of bases not matched to a gene: 7.

To note about this clonotype: An end of the junction differs from the germline gene, which may be a read error. V gene TRBV11-2 combines with J gene TRBJ1-3; the D is unclear. CDR3 length: 16 amino acids. The germline V gene encodes CDR1 SGHAT and CDR2 FQNNGV. This CDR3 is CASSLMTLSSGNTIYF. Here the CDR3 DNA reads TGTGCCAGCAGCTTAATGACCTTAAGTTCTGGAAACACCATATACTTT.

A word on this clonotype: An end of the junction does not agree with germline; a read error may underlie this. The chain couples TRBV28 to TRBJ2-6; D not certain. The CDR3 has 16 residues. Germline values: CDR1 MDHEN, CDR2 SYDVKM. The CDR3 bases are TGTGCAAGCACATGGGCCTTCTCAGTTGGGGCCAACGTCCTGACTTTC. It translates to CASTWAFSVGANVLTF. The full variable domain, its missing parts supplied by reference TRBV28 and TRBJ2-6, is DVKVTQSSRYLVKRTGEKVFLECVQDMDHENMFWYRQDPGLGLRLIYFSYDVKMKEKGDIPEGYSVSREKKERFSLILESASTNQTSMYLCASTWAFSVGANVLTFGAGSRLTVL.

Concerning this clonotype itself: Possible read error: a much larger clone is one base away. This chain connects TRBV6-6 to TRBJ2-3, with D possibly being TRBD1 (5 bases). Per the germline V gene, CDR1 is MNHNY and CDR2 is SVGAGI (reference sequence). This CDR3 comprises 15 residues. In nucleotides, the CDR3 is TGTGCCAGCAGAGTACAGGATACCCGCACAGGTACGCAGTATTTT. It codes for CASRVQDTRTGTQYF.

This clonotype showed up just a few times. One junction end disagrees with the germline gene, perhaps due to a read error. The genes are TRBV29-1 and TRBJ1-1; D is possibly TRBD1 (6 bases). Germline values: CDR1 SQVTM, CDR2 ANQGSEA. This CDR3 region has 13 residues. Here the CDR3 reads CSARTETNIEASF. CDR3 DNA sequence: TGCAGCGCCAGGACAGAGACGAACATTGAAGCTTCCTTT.

To note about this clonotype: A much larger clone lies one base from this, so it may be a read error. The gene calls are TRBV12-3 or TRBV12-4 and TRBJ1-1; D call uncertain. The CDR3 totals 15 residues. V was pared by 4 bases and J by 1 base, with 13 bases between. The DNA for the CDR3 is TGTGCCAGCAGTTCCCTTCAGGCGAGGAACACTGAAGCTTTCTTT. It specifies CASSSLQARNTEAFF.

CDR3 sequence: CASSDRQTNQPQHF. DNA of the CDR3: TGTGCCAGCTCGGACCGACAGACCAATCAGCCCCAGCATTTT. The chain carries TRBV18 and TRBJ1-5, with D perhaps matching TRBD1 (5 bases). CDR1 KGHSH and CDR2 LQKENI come from the germline V gene. Trimming took 6 bases from V and 3 from J, leaving 12 bases between them. The CDR3 sequence is 14 residues long. Full variable domain (rest looked up from reference TRBV18 and TRBJ1-5): NAGVMQNPRHLVRRRGQEARLRCSPMKGHSHVYWYRQLPEEGLKFMVYLQKENIIDESGMPKERFSAEFPKEGPSILRIQQVVRGDSAAYFCASSDRQTNQPQHFGDGTRLSIL.

Notes on this clonotype: A much larger clone differs from this one at a single base, so this may be a read error. The rearrangement links TRBV5-5 to TRBJ2-2; TRBD1 agrees at 7 bases. Germline V gene lookup returns CDR1 SGHKS and CDR2 YYEKEE (reference sequence). Unmatched junction bases numbered 11, after V lost 0 bases and J lost 0 bases. The CDR3 sequence is 19 residues long. Here the CDR3 reads CASSLAQGEPKTNTGELFF. The CDR3 nucleotides read TGTGCCAGCAGCTTGGCCCAGGGGGAACCAAAGACGAACACCGGGGAGCTGTTTTTT.

There are a few counts of this clonotype. This chain connects TRBV28 to TRBJ1-2, with unresolved D. The CDR3 contains 14 residues. V was clipped by 5 bases and J by 11 bases, with 21 bases between them. Germline CDR1 and CDR2: MDHEN and SYDVKM. This chain's CDR3 is CASSLAGIPMGYTF. In DNA form, the CDR3 reads TGTGCCAGCAGTCTAGCAGGAATCCCAATGGGGTACACCTTC.

This clonotype occurred many times. CDR3 nucleotide sequence: TGCGCCAGCACTTTAGGGACAACGAACACCGGGGAGCTGTTTTTT. Translation gives CASTLGTTNTGELFF. The chain recombines TRBV5-1 with TRBJ2-2; possibly TRBD1 for D (6 bases). The V and J ends lost 6 bases and 0 bases respectively, with 12 bases between them. This CDR3 is 15 amino acids long. Germline-derived CDR1 and CDR2 are SGHRS and YFSETQ.

Remarks on this clonotype: Likely a read error: the CDR3 ends without its conserved phenylalanine or tryptophan. Because the CDR3's place on the DNA is in doubt, the DNA is left out and the CDR3 is given as listed by TCRdb. The chain couples TRBV11-2 to TRBJ2-5; the table calls TRBD1, which could not be checked here. The CDR3 sequence runs 14 residues, both termini included. CDR1 SGHAT and CDR2 FQNNGV come from the germline V gene. The CDR3 protein is CVSSVGPRGETQYI.

This chain connects TRBV6-4 to TRBJ2-1, with 7 bases matching TRBD2. The CDR3 is 13 amino acids. Germline-derived CDR1 and CDR2 are MRHNA and SNTAGT. The V segment lost 2 bases and the J segment 10 bases; nucleotides outside the gene matches: 5. The CDR3 DNA sequence: TGTGCCAGCAGTGACCGTGCTAGCGGAGAGCAGTTCTTC. Translation: CASSDRASGEQFF.

The gene calls are TRBV7-9 and TRBJ1-2; TRBD1 aligns across 7 bases. This CDR3 spans 14 amino acids. With 0 bases clipped from V and 5 bases from J, the junction kept 3 bases outside the gene matches. CDR1 and CDR2 from the germline V gene are SEHNR and FQNEAQ (reference sequence). CDR3 bases: TGTGCCAGCAGCTTAGCGTCAGGGGGATATGGCTACACCTTC. This encodes CASSLASGGYGYTF.

This clonotype was counted many times. V usage is TRBV12-3 or TRBV12-4 and J usage is TRBJ1-4; D remains ambiguous. V was shortened by 2 bases and J by 5 bases, with 0 bases between the two germline ends. The CDR3 has 11 amino acids. CDR3 in DNA: TGTGCCAGCAGTTTAAATGAAAAACTGTTTTTT. This gives the protein CASSLNEKLFF.

Regarding this clonotype: The conserved phenylalanine or tryptophan is not found at the CDR3 terminus, so this likely reflects a read error. The chain's CDR3 is CASRDGDGKLFI. The CDR3 nucleotides read TGTGCCAGCAGAGACGGGGACGGGAAGCTGTTTATT. The V call is TRBV12-3 or TRBV12-4, the J call TRBJ2-2; D is tentatively TRBD1 or TRBD2 (5 bases each). This CDR3 is built from 12 residues.

Comment on this clonotype: One junction end disagrees with the germline gene, perhaps due to a read error. The rearrangement uses TRBV7-9 and TRBJ1-2; no firm D call. This CDR3 is 12 amino acids long. From germline, CDR1 is SEHNR and CDR2 FQNEAQ (reference sequence). This chain's CDR3 is CVSTQAVYGYTF. The CDR3 nucleotides are TGTGTCAGCACTCAAGCCGTCTATGGCTACACCTTC. Full variable domain (outside the CDR3, taken from reference TRBV7-9 and TRBJ1-2): DTGVSQNPRHKITKRGQNVTFRCDPISEHNRLYWYRQTLGQGPEFLTYFQNEAQLEKSRLLSDRFSAERPKGSFSTLEIQRTEQGDSAMYLCVSTQAVYGYTFGSGTRLTVV.

A note on this clonotype: The junction and the germline gene differ at one end; a read error may be behind it. The chain combines TRBV11-2 with TRBJ2-3; D is undetermined. The CDR3 spans 17 residues. Looked up from germline, CDR1 is SGHAT and CDR2 is FQNNGV. CDR3 DNA: TGTGCGAGCAGCTTAGGGTTTCGAAGGGAAGACACAGATACGCAGTATTTT. This gives the protein CASSLGFRREDTDTQYF.

This clonotype appeared a single time. A much larger clone differs by one base, so this may be a read error. The genes are TRBV6-6 and TRBJ2-4; D gene uncertain. The germline V gene has CDR1 MNHNY and CDR2 SVGAGI (reference sequence). Deletions cut 10 bases from V and 0 bases from J, with 13 bases between. The CDR3 totals 14 residues. The CDR3 loop reads CATIGSPAKNIQYF. The DNA for the CDR3 is TGTGCCACCATCGGGTCGCCAGCCAAAAACATTCAGTACTTC.

This clonotype occurred a few times. The chain recombines TRBV2 with TRBJ2-1; the match to TRBD2 covers 13 bases. The CDR3 spans 19 residues. The V segment lost 5 bases and the J segment 0 bases; nucleotides outside the gene matches: 10. Germline CDR1 and CDR2: SNHLY and FYNNEI. In DNA form, the CDR3 reads TGTGCCAGCAGTTACACGGGACTAGCGGGGCTGAGCTCCTACAATGAGCAGTTCTTC. This sequence encodes CASSYTGLAGLSSYNEQFF.

The genes are TRBV28 and TRBJ2-5; D may correspond to TRBD1 or TRBD2 (6 bases each). This CDR3 has 14 residues. The V end lost 7 bases, the J end lost 3 bases, and 15 bases lay between the germline ends. Germline CDR1 reads MDHEN; CDR2 reads SYDVKM. The CDR3 sequence is CASTSPRGEETQYF. CDR3 nucleotides: TGTGCCAGCACCTCCCCGAGGGGGGAAGAGACCCAGTACTTC.

This clonotype was picked up many times. The chain recombines TRBV6-2 or TRBV6-3 with TRBJ2-1, with TRBD2 identical over 9 bases. With 0 bases clipped from V and 0 bases from J, the junction kept 12 bases outside the gene matches. In germline, CDR1 is MNHEY, CDR2 SVGEGT. The CDR3 has 20 amino acids. The CDR3 nucleotides read TGTGCCAGCAGTTACTCGAGGTCTAGCGGGGCCCTTAGCTCCTACAATGAGCAGTTCTTC. Translated, it gives CASSYSRSSGALSSYNEQFF.

The chain links TRBV11-2 to TRBJ2-1; possible D gene TRBD2, 5 bases. The V gene lost 1 base and the J gene lost 12 bases, with 16 bases spanning the gap. This CDR3 is built from 14 residues. Per germline, CDR1 SGHAT and CDR2 FQNNGV. The CDR3 loop is CASSLARGPLWQFF. For the CDR3, the DNA is TGTGCCAGCAGCTTAGCGAGAGGGCCGCTTTGGCAGTTCTTC.

The chain joins TRBV28 to TRBJ1-2; D is perhaps TRBD1 (5 bases). The germline CDR1 and CDR2 sequences are MDHEN and SYDVKM. This CDR3 contains 18 residues. The V gene lost 5 bases and the J gene lost 7 bases, with 29 bases spanning the gap. CDR3 in DNA: TGTGCCAGCAGTCACGTATTCAGGGAAAAGCAGATCAGGAGTGGCTACACCTTC. It specifies CASSHVFREKQIRSGYTF.

The rearrangement joins TRBV28 to TRBJ2-3; 14 bases fit TRBD2. Trimming removed 4 bases from V and 4 bases from J; junction bases left unmatched: 19. The length of the CDR3 is 21 residues. CDR1 MDHEN and CDR2 SYDVKM come from the germline V gene. The CDR3 nucleotides read TGTGCCAGCAGTTCCCCAGGGGGAGAGGGACTAGCGGGAGAAAGATCAGATACGCAGTATTTT. Translating it yields CASSSPGGEGLAGERSDTQYF. Using reference TRBV28 and TRBJ2-3 for the parts outside the CDR3, the full variable domain is DVKVTQSSRYLVKRTGEKVFLECVQDMDHENMFWYRQDPGLGLRLIYFSYDVKMKEKGDIPEGYSVSREKKERFSLILESASTNQTSMYLCASSSPGGEGLAGERSDTQYFGPGTRLTVL.

In the case of this clonotype: The final CDR3 position lacks the conserved phenylalanine or tryptophan, pointing to a likely read error. The limits of the CDR3 on the DNA are not certain, so only TCRdb's listed CDR3 is given. The chain employs TRBV6-6 and TRBJ2-5; the D call of TRBD2 is as the table states it, not checked on the DNA. The germline V gene encodes CDR1 MNHNY and CDR2 SVGAGI (reference sequence). The length of the CDR3 is 15 amino acids, counting both ends. The CDR3 sequence is CVSSPRTAPSLTGYI.

Comment on this clonotype: Mismatch with germline at one junction end may stem from a read error. The chain links TRBV11-3 to TRBJ2-1; TRBD2 is a possible D gene (7 bases). Germline V gene lookup returns CDR1 SGHNT and CDR2 YENEEA. CDR3 length: 13 residues. The CDR3 DNA is TGTGCCAGCGGGGGGGCCGGGTACAATGAACAGTTCTTC. Protein sequence: CASGGAGYNEQFF.